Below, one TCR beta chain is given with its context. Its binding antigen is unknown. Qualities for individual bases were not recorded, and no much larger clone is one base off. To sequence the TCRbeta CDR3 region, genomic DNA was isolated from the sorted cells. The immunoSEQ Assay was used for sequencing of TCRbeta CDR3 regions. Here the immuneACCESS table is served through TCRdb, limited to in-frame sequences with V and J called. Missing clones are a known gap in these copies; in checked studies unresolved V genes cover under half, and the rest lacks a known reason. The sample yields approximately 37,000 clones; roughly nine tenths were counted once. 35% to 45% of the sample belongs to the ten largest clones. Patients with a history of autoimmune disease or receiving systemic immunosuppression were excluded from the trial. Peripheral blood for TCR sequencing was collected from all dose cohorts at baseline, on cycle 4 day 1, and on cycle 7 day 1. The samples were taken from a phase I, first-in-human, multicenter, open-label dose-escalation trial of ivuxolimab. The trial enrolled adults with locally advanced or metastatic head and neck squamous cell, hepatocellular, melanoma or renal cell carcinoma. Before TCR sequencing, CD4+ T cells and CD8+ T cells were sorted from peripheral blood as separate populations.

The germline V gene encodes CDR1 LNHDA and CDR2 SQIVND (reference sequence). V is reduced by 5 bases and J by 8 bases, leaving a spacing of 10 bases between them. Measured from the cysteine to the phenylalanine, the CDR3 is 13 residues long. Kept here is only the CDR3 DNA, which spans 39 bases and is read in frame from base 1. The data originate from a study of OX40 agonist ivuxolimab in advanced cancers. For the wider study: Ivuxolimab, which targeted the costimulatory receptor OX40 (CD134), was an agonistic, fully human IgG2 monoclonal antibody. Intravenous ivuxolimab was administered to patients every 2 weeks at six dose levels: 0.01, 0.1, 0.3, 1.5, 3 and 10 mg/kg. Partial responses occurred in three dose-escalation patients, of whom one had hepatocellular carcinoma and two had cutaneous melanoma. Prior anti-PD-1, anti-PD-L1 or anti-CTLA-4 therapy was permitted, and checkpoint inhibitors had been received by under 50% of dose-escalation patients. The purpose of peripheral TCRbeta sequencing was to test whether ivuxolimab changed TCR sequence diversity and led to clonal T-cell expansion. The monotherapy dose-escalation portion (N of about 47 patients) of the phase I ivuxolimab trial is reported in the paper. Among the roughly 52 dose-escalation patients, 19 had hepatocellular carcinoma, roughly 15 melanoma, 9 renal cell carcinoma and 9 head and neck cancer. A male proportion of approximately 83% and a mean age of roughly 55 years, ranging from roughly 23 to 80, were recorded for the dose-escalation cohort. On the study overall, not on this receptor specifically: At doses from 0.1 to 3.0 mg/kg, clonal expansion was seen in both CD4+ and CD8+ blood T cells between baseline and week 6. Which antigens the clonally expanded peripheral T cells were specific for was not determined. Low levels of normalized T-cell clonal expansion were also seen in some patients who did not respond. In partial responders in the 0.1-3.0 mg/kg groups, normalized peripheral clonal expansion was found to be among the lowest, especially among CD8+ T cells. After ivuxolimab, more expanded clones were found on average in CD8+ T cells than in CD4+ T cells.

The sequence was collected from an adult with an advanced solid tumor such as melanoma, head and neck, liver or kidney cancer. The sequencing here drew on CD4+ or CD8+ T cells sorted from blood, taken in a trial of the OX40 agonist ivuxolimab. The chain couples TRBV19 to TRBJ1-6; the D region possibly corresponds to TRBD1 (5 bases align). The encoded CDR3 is CASSPRGYSPLHF. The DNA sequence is TGTGCCAGTAGTCCCCGGGGCTATTCACCCCTCCACTTT.